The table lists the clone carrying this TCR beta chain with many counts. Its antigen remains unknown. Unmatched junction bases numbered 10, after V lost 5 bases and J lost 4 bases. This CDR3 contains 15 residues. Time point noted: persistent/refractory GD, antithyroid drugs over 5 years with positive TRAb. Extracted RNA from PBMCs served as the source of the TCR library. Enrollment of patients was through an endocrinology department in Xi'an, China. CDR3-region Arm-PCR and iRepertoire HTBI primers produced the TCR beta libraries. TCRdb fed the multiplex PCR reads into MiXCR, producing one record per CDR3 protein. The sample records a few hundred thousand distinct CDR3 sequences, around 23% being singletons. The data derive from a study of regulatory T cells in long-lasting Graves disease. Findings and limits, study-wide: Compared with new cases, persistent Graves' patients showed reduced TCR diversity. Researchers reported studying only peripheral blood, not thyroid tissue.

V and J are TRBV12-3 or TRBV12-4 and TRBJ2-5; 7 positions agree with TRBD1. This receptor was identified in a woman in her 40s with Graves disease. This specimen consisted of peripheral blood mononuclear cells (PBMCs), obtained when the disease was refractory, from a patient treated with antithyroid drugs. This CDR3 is CASSKPQGLGETQYF. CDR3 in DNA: TGTGCCAGCAGTAAGCCACAGGGGCTGGGAGAGACCCAGTACTTC.